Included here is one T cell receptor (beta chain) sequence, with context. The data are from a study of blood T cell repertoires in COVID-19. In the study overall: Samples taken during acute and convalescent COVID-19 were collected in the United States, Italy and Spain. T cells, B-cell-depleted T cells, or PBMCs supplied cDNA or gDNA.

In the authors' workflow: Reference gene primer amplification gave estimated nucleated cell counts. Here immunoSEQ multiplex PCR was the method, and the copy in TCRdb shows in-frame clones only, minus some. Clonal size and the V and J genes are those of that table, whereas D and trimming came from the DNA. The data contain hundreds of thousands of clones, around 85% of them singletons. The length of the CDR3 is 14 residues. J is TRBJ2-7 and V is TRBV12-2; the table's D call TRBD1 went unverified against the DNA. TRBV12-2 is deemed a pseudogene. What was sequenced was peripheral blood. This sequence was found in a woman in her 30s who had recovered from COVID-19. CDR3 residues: CASRYRDRSYEQYF. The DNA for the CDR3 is TGTGCAAGTCGTTACCGGGACAGGTCCTACGAGCAGTACTTC.